These 6 T cell receptor beta chains originate from one sample sequenced in a study of T cell responses to AZD1222 COVID-19 vaccine. The data were produced by immunoSEQ multiplex PCR, yet TCRdb's version contains in-frame clones alone and is incomplete. Of 150,000 to 180,000 clones listed, 75% to 95% are singletons. The sample consisted of peripheral blood, taken on day 0 of AZD1222 vaccination. Source of these receptors: an adult in good health.

The V and J genes are TRBV13 and TRBJ2-1; a possible D gene is TRBD1 (5 bases). This CDR3 region has 14 residues. V lost 8 bases to trimming and J lost 9 bases, with 20 bases between them. Germline V gene sequence: CDR1 PRHDT, CDR2 FYEKMQ (reference sequence). The CDR3 DNA reads as TGTGCCAGCCTAAACTTGAGTAGGGGTAGTGAGCAGTTCTTC. Its protein is CASLNLSRGSEQFF.

The chain recombines TRBV11-3 with TRBJ2-7; 8 nucleotides align to TRBD2. Germline loops: CDR1 SGHNT, CDR2 YENEEA. The CDR3 spans 14 residues. The ends lost 2 bases at V and 0 bases at J; junction bases unmatched: 0. Written as DNA, the CDR3 is TGTGCCAGCAGCTTAAGCGGGAGCTCCTACGAGCAGTACTTC. Residues: CASSLSGSSYEQYF.

To note about this clone: This same CDR3 is encoded by further DNA sequences in the sample. The CDR3 sequence is CASSQGQPNTEAFF. CDR3 coding DNA: TGCGCCAGCAGCCAGGGACAACCGAACACTGAAGCTTTCTTT. The V and J genes are TRBV4-3 and TRBJ1-1; possible D gene TRBD1, 6 bases. The CDR3 has 14 residues. Germline lookup yields CDR1 LGHNA and CDR2 YSLEER. Trimming took 3 bases from V and 1 from J, leaving 9 bases between them.

The rearrangement uses TRBV4-1 and TRBJ2-2, with a weak D call TRBD2 (5 bases). Per the germline V gene, CDR1 is MGHRA and CDR2 is YSYEKL. Trimming cost V 0 bases and J 0 bases, with 17 bases left between them. The CDR3 runs to 19 residues. CDR3 sequence: CASSQEGRSEFANTGELFF. CDR3 coding DNA: TGCGCCAGCAGCCAAGAAGGGAGATCTGAATTCGCGAACACCGGGGAGCTGTTTTTT.

V and J are TRBV21-1 and TRBJ2-1; the table gives TRBD2 as D, unverified against the DNA. TRBV21-1 is a known pseudogene. This CDR3 contains 16 residues. The CDR3 here is CASSKGLAGVGNEQFF. In DNA form, the CDR3 reads TGTGCCAGCAGCAAAGGACTAGCGGGAGTTGGCAATGAGCAGTTCTTC.

The V and J genes are TRBV19 and TRBJ1-1; D is possibly TRBD1 (6 bases). V was cut by 0 bases and J by 0 bases, with 11 bases left in between. Germline V CDR1 and CDR2: LNHDA, SQIVND (reference sequence). This CDR3 comprises 16 residues. The CDR3 nucleotides read TGTGCCAGTAGTATAGAACCCCGGGACATGAACACTGAAGCTTTCTTT. It is translated as CASSIEPRDMNTEAFF.